Listed here are 3 T cell receptor beta chains from one sample, sequenced in a study of T cells in Graves' hyperthyroidism and ophthalmopathy. Using RNA transcripts as the source, TCR beta CDR3 regions were amplified. Primed by the HTBI set, a first-round RT-PCR was run on the TCR CDR3. MiXCR, run by TCRdb on the multiplex PCR reads, gives a single entry per CDR3 protein. Of 380,000 or so distinct CDR3 sequences in the sample, roughly 13% were seen once. Sequencing input: blood. The receptors were gathered from a man aged 30 to 45 with Graves' hyperthyroidism that later progressed to Graves' ophthalmopathy.

This clonotype turned up a few times. The V call is TRBV4-2, the J call TRBJ1-2; 9 bases fit TRBD1. CDR3 length: 15 amino acids. CDR1 and CDR2 (germline): LGHNA, YNFKEQ. J was trimmed by 4 bases and V by 3 bases; bases with no gene match: 6. The CDR3 protein is CASSHWTGDAYGYTF. CDR3 nucleotides: TGTGCCAGCAGCCATTGGACAGGGGACGCCTATGGCTACACCTTC.

This chain links TRBV7-9 with TRBJ1-6; D ambiguous. Trimming took off 6 bases at V and 4 bases at J, with 16 bases between the two ends. The CDR3 covers 16 residues. The germline V gene encodes CDR1 SEHNR and CDR2 FQNEAQ (reference sequence). CDR3 residues: CASSLTPERYNSPLHF. The CDR3 DNA reads TGTGCCAGCAGTTTAACCCCCGAAAGATATAATTCACCCCTCCACTTT.

This rearrangement joins TRBV6-1 to TRBJ2-1; tentatively, D is TRBD2 (6 bases). V lost 5 bases and J 0 bases, leaving 17 bases between the germline ends. The V gene's germline CDR1 is MNHNS and CDR2 SASEGT. This CDR3 is built from 17 residues. This chain's CDR3 is CASSSLEAGSSYNEQFF. The CDR3 DNA reads TGTGCCAGCAGTTCCCTGGAGGCGGGGAGCTCCTACAATGAGCAGTTCTTC.